This TCR beta chain was observed in a study of vaccination and CD4 T cells after COVID-19 (dated by TCRdb to 2022 to 2024). Describing the broader study: SARS-CoV-2 positivity had been established in the convalescent patients by nasal swab PCR, and mild disease was recorded in some 10 of these patients and severe disease in one. Six males and four females were included in the convalescent cohort, with two Hispanic individuals, seven Caucasians, two Asians and one multiracial person represented. Each participant got two doses of either the Pfizer-BioNTech BNT162b2 vaccine (n=8) or the Moderna mRNA-1273 vaccine (n=2). Post-COVID blood samples were collected from convalescent patients a median of roughly 100 days after diagnosis, with a range of about 35 to 170 days. Post-vaccine blood samples were taken a median of roughly 75 days after the second vaccine dose, with a range of 14 to 241 days. For stimulating the cultures, overlapping spike peptide pools were used, derived from SARS-CoV-2 as well as from the common cold coronaviruses HCoV-NL63, HCoV-OC43 and HCoV-229E. In control cultures, a CEFX viral epitope pool was used as positive control, an HIV-1 Nef peptide pool was used as negative control, or no peptide was added. In ten to eleven COVID-19 convalescent patients and 4 infection-naive healthy vaccine recipients, researchers compared the spike-specific CD4+ TCR repertoire from before mRNA vaccination with the repertoire from after. Study-wide findings and limitations: The study included relatively few convalescent patients and did not analyze early timepoints after natural infection. In convalescent patients, a median around 84% of post-vaccine SARS-CoV-2-reactive clones were detected only after vaccination, and vaccine-specific priming was suggested by this finding. Of the vaccine-specific clones found in convalescent patients, nearly all (304 of 307) were mono-reactive for SARS-CoV-2 spike instead of being cross-reactive with common cold coronaviruses. An increase in the median number of SARS-CoV-2-reactive clonotypes from approximately 21 after infection to 38 after vaccination was observed, but the change was not found to be significant.

The treatment or condition label for this specimen denotes: approximately 9-day PBMC culture with coronavirus spike peptide pools or control peptides (ViraFEST assay). The ViraFEST assay was used in the study, in which antigen-specific T cells were expanded with peptide pools and expanded clonotypes were subsequently identified by TCR sequencing. The positive SARS-CoV-2 PCR tests of the convalescent patients were dated from March to December 2020, before the Alpha, Beta and Delta variants emerged in the United States. PBMCs were cultured at roughly 1.8 million per well in IMDM supplemented with approximately 5% human AB serum and around 10 IU/ml IL-2, with roughly 9.5 ug/ml peptide pools added. On days 3 and 7, half of the culture medium was replaced with fresh IL-2-containing medium. Once the cells had been in culture for over nine days, the EasySep CD4+ T cell isolation kit was used to isolate CD4+ T cells by negative selection. Ficoll-Paque Plus gradient centrifugation was used to isolate PBMCs from whole blood, and the isolated PBMCs were then either used fresh or cryopreserved at -140C. Each culture condition was generally run in triplicate wells.

Libraries were constructed by PCR. TCR sequencing of DNA from cultured CD4+ T cells used the Oncomine TCR Beta short-read assay at the Johns Hopkins FTIC core. Genomic DNA was extracted from the cultured CD4+ T cells with the QIAamp micro DNA kit. Oncomine TCR Beta libraries from cultured CD4+ T cells were pooled using unique dual indexes and sequenced on an Illumina iSeq 100. Regarding the original processing steps: Non-productive sequences were filtered out, and CDR3s that did not start with C, did not end with F or W, or were shorter than 7 amino acids were discarded. Antigen-specific clonotypes were identified using the MANAFEST web application through comparison of peptide-stimulated wells with reference and other culture wells. For a clone to be called positive, the clone needed an FDR below 0.05, an odds ratio above 5, and a productive frequency above 0.1% in at least two of three replicate wells. Cross-reactive clonotypes were defined as significantly expanded in both SARS-CoV-2 spike wells and at least one common cold coronavirus spike condition. Similarity between CDR3 sequences was evaluated in R version 3.6.1 using Levenshtein distances (stringdist) and unrooted phylogenetic trees (ape). TCRdb reprocessing: public reads trimmed at Q25 with fastp, clones called with MiXCR, in-frame beta chains kept. Identical CDR3 proteins give one entry, which carries the most common genes and DNA. TCRdb's processing, not the authors', yielded these V and J calls. The sample records over 10,000 distinct CDR3 sequences, approximately 79% of which are singletons. 20% to 25% of the sample rests with the top ten.

Worth noting for this clonotype: This receptor's antigen is unknown. Base qualities are not provided; no much larger clone lies one nucleotide away.

V has 6 bases trimmed and J has 1 base trimmed; junction bases matching no gene number 12. The germline V gene supplies CDR1 MNHNS and CDR2 SASEGT. Its CDR3 holds 17 amino acids, cysteine through phenylalanine. The read is trimmed to its CDR3 DNA, 51 bases read in frame from base 1. The chain couples TRBV6-1 to TRBJ1-1, with TRBD1 identical over 9 junction bases. This sequence originates from a human donor who had recovered from COVID-19. Sequenced input: CD4+ T cells from blood, cultured in vitro. The nucleotides read TGTGCCAGCAGCCCCGCCGGGACAGGGTCCCGGAACACTGAAGCTTTCTTT. It translates to CASSPAGTGSRNTEAFF.